Each of the 21 T cell receptor beta chains below was sequenced from the same sample in a study of cytomegalovirus exposure and HLA in healthy donors. PCR amplification relied on 60 Vbeta primers (plus 13 Jbeta primers). Data came from immunoSEQ multiplex PCR; TCRdb stores just in-frame clones and leaves some out. The sample contains some 96,000 clones, approximately 77% of which appear only once. Sequencing was performed on PBMCs. Source of these receptors: a female donor in good health and CMV-seronegative.

This sequence joins TRBV7-3 and TRBJ2-7, with D possibly TRBD2 on 6 matching bases. The CDR3 sequence is 14 residues long. Germline CDR1 SGHTA, CDR2 FQGTGA. Trimming pared 2 bases from V and 0 bases from J, leaving 8 bases between. The CDR3 loop is CASSLGGGSYEQYF. DNA for the CDR3: TGTGCCAGCAGCTTAGGGGGAGGCTCCTACGAGCAGTACTTC.

The chain carries TRBV18 and TRBJ2-7; tentatively, D is TRBD1 (6 bases). CDR3 length equals 15 residues. V lost 5 bases and J 2 bases, leaving 16 bases between the germline ends. The germline V gene encodes CDR1 KGHSH and CDR2 LQKENI. CDR3 DNA: TGTGCCAGCTCATTCGGGTCCGGACAGACCTACGAGCAGTACTTC. This sequence encodes CASSFGSGQTYEQYF.

CDR3 bases: TGCGCCAGCAGCCCGCCCCTAGCGGGGGGGGAGACCCAGTACTTC. Residues: CASSPPLAGGETQYF. This chain links TRBV5-1 with TRBJ2-5; TRBD2 matches 12 bases. With 4 bases clipped from V and 5 bases from J, the junction kept 6 bases outside the gene matches. Looked up from germline, CDR1 is SGHRS and CDR2 is YFSETQ. The CDR3 is 15 residues long.

The chain couples TRBV14 to TRBJ2-3; tentative D call: TRBD2 (5 bases). V lost 2 bases and J lost 5, with 8 bases in between. The CDR3 is made up of 13 amino acids. Germline V gene sequence: CDR1 SGHDN, CDR2 FVKESK. CDR3 in amino acids: CASSQRGRDTQYF. CDR3 nucleotide sequence: TGTGCCAGCAGCCAACGGGGAAGAGATACGCAGTATTTT.

This rearrangement joins TRBV19 to TRBJ2-3; D is possibly TRBD2 (5 bases). The CDR3 contains 14 residues. Deletions cut 1 base from V and 2 bases from J, with 7 bases between. The germline CDR1 and CDR2 sequences are LNHDA and SQIVND (reference sequence). CDR3 protein: CASSIAGITDTQYF. CDR3 DNA: TGTGCCAGTAGTATAGCCGGGATCACAGATACGCAGTATTTT.

This chain connects TRBV5-1 to TRBJ2-1; 8 bases fit TRBD1. The CDR3 totals 16 residues. V lost 6 bases to trimming and J lost 2 bases; unmatched junction nucleotides: 10. Germline V gives CDR1 SGHRS, CDR2 YFSETQ. In nucleotides, the CDR3 is TGCGCCAGCACCCCCTCCGGGACAGGAACCTACAATGAGCAGTTCTTC. It encodes CASTPSGTGTYNEQFF.

This chain uses TRBV7-9 with TRBJ1-3; no definite D call. CDR3 length: 14 amino acids. Germline loops: CDR1 SEHNR, CDR2 FQNEAQ (reference sequence). With 2 bases removed from V and 2 bases from J, the gap between germline ends came to 7 bases. The CDR3 sequence is CASSLHFTGNTIYF. Here the CDR3 DNA reads TGTGCCAGCAGCTTACACTTTACTGGAAACACCATATATTTT.

This clone was counted once. This sequence joins TRBV4-3 and TRBJ2-7; no reliable D call. Germline CDR1 is LGHNA and CDR2 is YSLEER. V dropped 0 bases and J dropped 5 bases, with 8 bases sitting between them. This CDR3 region has 13 residues. The CDR3 sequence is CASSQEERDEQYF. In nucleotides, the CDR3 is TGCGCCAGCAGCCAAGAAGAACGGGACGAGCAGTACTTC.

The rearrangement joins TRBV18 to TRBJ1-1; 7 positions agree with TRBD1. This CDR3 is 15 amino acids long. The germline CDR1 and CDR2 sequences are KGHSH and LQKENI. J gave up 4 bases and V 4 bases, and 9 bases lay outside the gene matches. DNA of the CDR3: TGTGCCAGCTCACTTACGACAGGGTTGGGCACTGAAGCTTTCTTT. Amino acids: CASSLTTGLGTEAFF.

The rearrangement links TRBV4-1 to TRBJ2-6; TRBD1 is a possible D gene (5 bases). V gave up 3 bases and J gave up 1 base, with 13 bases separating them. The CDR3 covers 17 residues. The germline V gene encodes CDR1 MGHRA and CDR2 YSYEKL. The CDR3 nucleotides read TGCGCCAGCAGCCAGGGGCTGGGTGTTTCTGGGGCCAACGTCCTGACTTTC. Its protein is CASSQGLGVSGANVLTF.

The chain uses TRBV6-5 and TRBJ1-2; D unclear. Germline CDR1 is MNHEY and CDR2 is SVGAGI. Trimming took off 6 bases at V and 3 bases at J, with 14 bases between the two ends. The CDR3 sequence is 14 residues long. CDR3 in amino acids: CASRTDGGDYGYTF. CDR3 nucleotide sequence: TGTGCCAGCAGAACCGACGGAGGAGACTATGGCTACACCTTC.

This rearrangement joins TRBV5-6 to TRBJ1-2, with unresolved D. The CDR3 runs to 13 residues. The V gene lost 0 bases and the J gene lost 4 bases, with 7 bases spanning the gap. CDR1 and CDR2 (germline): SGHDT, YYEEEE. As DNA, the CDR3 is TGTGCCAGCAGCTTGGACGGACTCTATGGCTACACCTTC. It codes for CASSLDGLYGYTF.

V usage is TRBV7-9 and J usage is TRBJ1-1; 10 bases line up with TRBD1. The germline CDR1 and CDR2 sequences are SEHNR and FQNEAQ (reference sequence). The V and J ends lost 0 bases and 4 bases, in that order; junction bases with no gene match: 5. The CDR3 has 16 residues. The DNA of the CDR3 is TGTGCCAGCAGCTTAGCCCGGGACAGGGGTGGCACTGAAGCTTTCTTT. This translates into CASSLARDRGGTEAFF.

The V and J genes are TRBV28 and TRBJ2-7; possibly TRBD2 for D (5 bases). Germline V lookup: CDR1 MDHEN, CDR2 SYDVKM. The CDR3 consists of 16 residues. Trimming removed 4 bases at V and 1 base at J, with 17 bases between. In DNA, the CDR3 is TGTGCCAGCAGTTCCCCCGGCGACTATTCTTCCTACGAGCAGTACTTC. This translates into CASSSPGDYSSYEQYF.

The chain employs TRBV5-1 and TRBJ1-6, with 7 bases lining up with TRBD1. The V and J ends lost 5 bases and 9 bases, in that order; junction bases with no gene match: 8. This CDR3 region has 14 residues. The germline gives CDR1 SGHRS, CDR2 YFSETQ. The CDR3 region is CASRWDSAFSPLHF. The CDR3 DNA reads TGCGCCAGCAGATGGGACAGTGCTTTTTCACCCCTCCACTTT.

A single count supports this clone. The chain recombines TRBV6-5 with TRBJ1-1; D possibly corresponds to TRBD1 (6 bases). V lost 0 bases and J lost 1, with 12 bases in between. This CDR3 comprises 16 residues. Germline-derived CDR1 and CDR2 are MNHEY and SVGAGI. The CDR3 bases are TGTGCCAGCAGTTACTCCCCAATACAGGGGAACACTGAAGCTTTCTTT. Amino acids: CASSYSPIQGNTEAFF.

DNA for the CDR3: TGTGCCAGCAGTTCACCCGGGACAGGGGGACCTAATCAGCCCCAGCATTTT. It specifies CASSSPGTGGPNQPQHF. The V and J genes are TRBV27 and TRBJ1-5, with TRBD1 matching 11 bases. V shed 4 bases and J 4 bases; nucleotides not matched to a gene: 9. CDR3 length: 17 residues. Germline CDR1 reads MNHEY; CDR2 reads SMNVEV (reference sequence).

J is TRBJ2-7 and V is TRBV28; 11 nucleotides align to TRBD1. V shed 2 bases and J 3 bases; nucleotides not matched to a gene: 3. Per the germline V gene, CDR1 is MDHEN and CDR2 is SYDVKM. The CDR3 contains 15 residues. The CDR3 DNA sequence: TGTGCCAGCAGTTTAATCGGGACAGGGGGCTACGAGCAGTACTTC. Protein sequence: CASSLIGTGGYEQYF.

The genes are TRBV28 and TRBJ2-2; D gene unclear. CDR1 MDHEN and CDR2 SYDVKM come from the germline V gene. V gave up 6 bases and J gave up 8 bases, with 16 bases separating them. The CDR3 loop spans 14 amino acids. The CDR3 reads CASSPFEEKGELFF. As DNA, the CDR3 is TGTGCCAGCAGCCCTTTTGAAGAGAAAGGGGAGCTGTTTTTT.

For the CDR3, the DNA is TGCGCCAGCAGCCCCGGGACAGGGGGCGGTTACGAGCAGTACTTC. It is translated as CASSPGTGGGYEQYF. This chain uses TRBV4-1 with TRBJ2-7, with 12 bases that match TRBD1. The CDR3 runs to 15 residues. Germline-derived CDR1 and CDR2 are MGHRA and YSYEKL. With V trimmed by 4 bases and J by 4 bases, 5 bases remained unmatched.

The chain couples TRBV18 to TRBJ2-7; D is ambiguous. The CDR3 has 11 residues. V lost 6 bases and J 0 bases, leaving 3 bases between the germline ends. Germline-derived CDR1 and CDR2 are KGHSH and LQKENI. DNA of the CDR3: TGTGCCAGCTCCCGCTCCTACGAGCAGTACTTC. It translates to CASSRSYEQYF.